The 5 T cell receptor beta chains presented below share a single source sample, sequenced in a study of blood T cell repertoires in COVID-19. Profiled with immunoSEQ multiplex PCR; TCRdb holds only in-frame clones, not every one. The repertoire includes around 160,000 clones, approximately 80% of them detected once, and 7% to 9% sits in the top ten. The sample consisted of peripheral blood. The receptors derive from a human donor with acute or convalescent COVID-19. The donor label of this sample is uncertain.

The table lists this clone with a few counts. V gene TRBV29-1 combines with J gene TRBJ1-2; D unresolved. V shed 4 bases and J shed 2 bases, with 5 bases lying between them. The CDR3 has 11 amino acids. Germline CDR1 and CDR2: SQVTM and ANQGSEA. In DNA, the CDR3 is TGCAGCGTTGGGCTCAACTATGGCTACACCTTC. Translated, it gives CSVGLNYGYTF.

The rearrangement joins TRBV6-6 to TRBJ1-3, with a weak D call TRBD1 (6 bases). The V end was cut by 7 bases, the J end by 1 base, with 8 bases between. CDR1 and CDR2 (germline): MNHNY, SVGAGI (reference sequence). The CDR3 spans 13 residues. CDR3: CASTDRSGNTIYF. CDR3 nucleotides: TGTGCCAGCACAGACAGGTCTGGAAACACCATATATTTT.

The chain joins TRBV7-8 to TRBJ1-1; D not resolved. The V end was cut by 0 bases, the J end by 3 bases, with 8 bases between. The CDR3 is made up of 14 amino acids. Germline CDR1 is SGHVS and CDR2 is FQNEAQ. The CDR3 nucleotides read TGTGCCAGCAGCTTAGCGGGAGAGGACACTGAAGCTTTCTTT. This gives the protein CASSLAGEDTEAFF.

The gene calls are TRBV7-9 and TRBJ1-4, with 7 positions matching TRBD1. Germline V gene data show CDR1 as SEHNR and CDR2 as FQNEAQ (reference sequence). The CDR3 length is 15 residues. V was pared by 5 bases and J by 8 bases, with 11 bases of the junction left unmatched. The CDR3 sequence: CASSLHRDRWEKLFF. The CDR3 DNA sequence: TGTGCCAGCAGCCTCCACCGGGACAGATGGGAAAAACTGTTTTTT.

The V gene is TRBV12-5, the J gene TRBJ2-1, with D perhaps matching TRBD2 (5 bases). CDR1 and CDR2 from the germline V gene are LGHNT and FRNRAP. There are 20 residues in the CDR3. V shed 0 bases and J shed 4 bases, with 25 bases lying between them. CDR3 residues: CASGLVLSRLQEAAYNEQFF. As DNA, the CDR3 is TGTGCTAGTGGTTTGGTACTATCGCGTTTGCAGGAGGCCGCTTACAATGAGCAGTTCTTC.